Following are 9 T cell receptor beta chains from one sample sequenced in a study of breast tumors, draining lymph nodes, adjacent tissues. Samples came from axillary lymph nodes draining the breast cancer. A single record per CDR3 protein comes from TCRdb applying MiXCR to the multiplex PCR reads. The data hold approximately 210,000 distinct CDR3 sequences, with roughly 32% observed a single time. Sequences were obtained from axillary lymph node tissue. The receptors were sampled from a female donor with breast cancer. Some clones in this sample may be carry-over from other donors' samples.

This clonotype has just a few counts. This may come from a read error, since a much larger clone is one base off. This chain uses TRBV20-1 with TRBJ2-7, with 7 bases fitting TRBD2. Germline V gene lookup returns CDR1 DFQATT and CDR2 SNEGSKA (reference sequence). This CDR3 spans 15 amino acids. V trimming: 5 bases; J trimming: 6 bases; junction bases outside the gene matches: 16. The DNA of the CDR3 is TGCAGTGCTTCCCGGACTAGATCCGGGTCGGGCGAGCAGTACTTC. Its translation: CSASRTRSGSGEQYF.

Notes on this clonotype: The conserved phenylalanine or tryptophan is not found at the CDR3 terminus, so this likely reflects a read error. The J gene is TRBJ2-7, the V gene TRBV7-3, with D uncertain. The V gene's germline CDR1 is SGHTA and CDR2 FQGTGA. Between the trimmed V and J ends, which lost 5 bases and 2 bases, there was a span of 13 bases. This CDR3 is 14 amino acids long. In DNA, the CDR3 is TGTGCCAGCAGCCAAGGATTCGCCCCCTACGAGCAGTACTCC. Translated: CASSQGFAPYEQYS.

The chain links TRBV30 to TRBJ1-2, with 7 bases lining up with TRBD1. The germline gives CDR1 GTSNPN, CDR2 SVGIG (reference sequence). V was clipped by 5 bases and J by 7 bases; unmatched bases: 10. The CDR3 is 13 amino acids. CDR3 sequence: CAWGARGEGGYTF. The CDR3 bases are TGTGCCTGGGGGGCCAGGGGGGAAGGTGGCTACACCTTC.

This CDR3 is CASRIPGADPYEQYF. The CDR3 DNA reads as TGTGCCAGCAGGATCCCCGGGGCTGACCCCTACGAGCAGTACTTC. The V and J genes are TRBV6-2 or TRBV6-3 and TRBJ2-7; D is perhaps TRBD1 or TRBD2 (5 bases each). Trimming removed 6 bases from V and 2 bases from J, with 17 bases in between. This CDR3 is built from 15 residues. Germline-derived CDR1 and CDR2 are MNHEY and SVGEGT.

This clonotype came up many times. The chain joins TRBV20-1 to TRBJ1-5; 8 nucleotides agree with TRBD1. Looked up from germline, CDR1 is DFQATT and CDR2 is SNEGSKA (reference sequence). V gave up 3 bases and J gave up 4 bases; unmatched junction bases: 5. The CDR3 runs 14 residues. CDR3 nucleotide sequence: TGCAGTGCTAGCCAGGGGGCAGGGAATCAGCCCCAGCATTTT. It yields the protein CSASQGAGNQPQHF.

The chain combines TRBV24-1 with TRBJ1-4, with 7 bases matching TRBD1. This CDR3 has 18 amino acids. After removal of 7 bases from V and 5 bases from J, the junction contained 18 bases not matched to a gene. Germline V CDR1 and CDR2: KGHDR, SFDVKD. CDR3 bases: TGTGCCACCAGCAGCTTAAATTCACCGGGACAGTTAAATGAAAAACTGTTTTTT. Its translation: CATSSLNSPGQLNEKLFF.

This chain uses TRBV7-3 with TRBJ1-3; D is possibly TRBD1 (6 bases). CDR3 length: 14 residues. CDR1 is SGHTA, CDR2 FQGTGA, per germline. V lost 5 bases and J 2 bases, leaving 10 bases between the germline ends. CDR3 nucleotides: TGTGCCAGCAGCCCGGGGACACCTGGAAACACCATATATTTT. Translation: CASSPGTPGNTIYF.

At least ten counts were recorded for this clonotype. This chain joins TRBV4-3 and TRBJ2-7; D ambiguous. V was pared by 1 base and J by 3 bases, with 13 bases between. The CDR3 consists of 15 residues. Germline assignment: CDR1 LGHNA and CDR2 YSLEER. CDR3 sequence (DNA): TGCGCCAGCAGCCAAGCTTGGGCGGAGCGCTACGAGCAGTACTTC. Residues: CASSQAWAERYEQYF.

This clonotype was picked up many times. The chain combines TRBV20-1 with TRBJ2-5; tentative D call: TRBD1 (6 bases). The length of the CDR3 is 13 residues. Germline assignment: CDR1 DFQATT and CDR2 SNEGSKA (reference sequence). The V gene lost 5 bases and the J gene lost 10 bases, with 20 bases spanning the gap. CDR3 loop: CSAFRPGQPGQYF. CDR3 sequence (DNA): TGCAGTGCTTTCCGACCTGGACAGCCGGGCCAGTACTTC.